Below, 11 T cell receptor beta chains from the same sample are listed, as sequenced in a study of T cells in Graves' hyperthyroidism and ophthalmopathy (dated by TCRdb to the late 2010s). Library method: multiplex PCR. TCRdb names Illumina HiSeq 2000 as the instrument used. The TCR beta CDR3 regions were amplified from the RNA transcripts. For the first round of RT-PCR on the TCR CDR3, the HTBI primer set was used together with the Qiagen OneStep RT-PCR kit. TCRdb reworked the public reads: Q25 trimming with fastp, MiXCR clone assembly, productive beta chains retained. Every distinct CDR3 protein forms one entry, paired with its most common genes and DNA. For this sample the table gives 550,000 to 700,000 distinct CDR3 sequences, of which roughly 14% were detected only once. The ten largest make up about 4.5% of the sample. The material sequenced was blood. The source of these receptors is a woman between 35 and 50 years old with Graves' ophthalmopathy.

This chain joins TRBV29-1 and TRBJ2-7; 9 bases agree with TRBD1. The CDR3 has 14 amino acids. The junction had 6 bases not matched to a gene; V was cut back by 4 bases and J by 2 bases. Germline V gene data show CDR1 as SQVTM and CDR2 as ANQGSEA. CDR3 sequence reads: CSVGGQGKAYEQYF. The CDR3 bases are TGCAGCGTTGGGGGACAGGGTAAAGCCTACGAGCAGTACTTC.

The chain combines TRBV6-2 or TRBV6-3 with TRBJ2-7, with 9 bases fitting TRBD2. The germline V gene has CDR1 MNHEY and CDR2 SVGEGT. The CDR3 sequence is 18 residues long. V was pared by 0 bases and J by 2 bases, with 11 bases of the junction left unmatched. DNA for the CDR3: TGTGCCAGCAGTTACTCGACTGCGCAGGCGGGAGGGCCCTACGAGCAGTACTTC. It is translated as CASSYSTAQAGGPYEQYF.

This CDR3 is CASREGLAGETQYF. The CDR3 DNA reads as TGTGCCAGCCGCGAGGGCCTAGCCGGGGAGACCCAGTACTTC. The V and J genes are TRBV7-2 and TRBJ2-5, with D perhaps matching TRBD2 (5 bases). Deletions cut 8 bases from V and 5 bases from J, with 18 bases between. CDR3 length equals 14 residues. Germline V gene lookup returns CDR1 SGHTA and CDR2 FQGNSA.

This clonotype showed up many times. The chain employs TRBV19 and TRBJ1-1; 7 bases map to TRBD1. Germline V CDR1 and CDR2: LNHDA, SQIVND (reference sequence). CDR3 length: 13 residues. V shed 5 bases and J 9 bases; nucleotides not matched to a gene: 9. The CDR3, as DNA: TGTGCCAGTAGTGAGGGGGCTAGACAGAAAGCTTTCTTT. Its translation: CASSEGARQKAFF. The full variable domain, in which reference TRBV19 and TRBJ1-1 provide the parts outside the CDR3, is DGGITQSPKYLFRKEGQNVTLSCEQNLNHDAMYWYRQDPGQGLRLIYYSQIVNDFQKGDIAEGYSVSREKKESFPLTVTSAQKNPTAFYLCASSEGARQKAFFGQGTRLTVV.

This clonotype showed up many times. The chain has TRBV11-1 and TRBJ2-4, with D perhaps matching TRBD2 (6 bases). CDR1 and CDR2 from the germline V gene are SGHAT and FQDESV (reference sequence). Deletions cut 4 bases from V and 8 bases from J, with 18 bases between. The CDR3 consists of 15 residues. The CDR3 region is CASSSGLEGRDIQYF. Written as DNA, the CDR3 is TGTGCCAGCAGCTCAGGCCTGGAGGGCAGGGACATTCAGTACTTC.

At least ten counts were recorded for this clonotype. The V gene is TRBV20-1, the J gene TRBJ2-5, with unresolved D. Between the trimmed V and J ends, which lost 1 base and 4 bases, there was a span of 1 base. Per germline, CDR1 DFQATT and CDR2 SNEGSKA (reference sequence). The CDR3 runs 10 residues. For the CDR3, the DNA is TGCAGTGCTAGAGGAGAGACCCAGTACTTC. Its translation: CSARGETQYF.

This chain links TRBV11-1 with TRBJ2-7; D call uncertain. Germline assignment: CDR1 SGHAT and CDR2 FQDESV (reference sequence). The ends were cut back, 5 bases at V and 0 bases at J, with 14 bases in the middle. The CDR3 has 15 amino acids. CDR3 nucleotides: TGTGCCAGCAGCCTACAATCTGATCCCTCCTACGAGCAGTACTTC. This gives the protein CASSLQSDPSYEQYF.

At least ten counts were recorded for this clonotype. The chain couples TRBV19 to TRBJ1-5, with D possibly TRBD1 on 5 matching bases. Germline lookup yields CDR1 LNHDA and CDR2 SQIVND (reference sequence). This CDR3 comprises 13 residues. The ends were cut back, 4 bases at V and 7 bases at J, with 11 bases in the middle. CDR3 sequence (DNA): TGTGCCAGTAGTACAAGGGGATGGCAGCCCCAGCATTTT. The encoded protein is CASSTRGWQPQHF.

This clonotype was seen many times. CDR3 protein: CSAASDYEQYF. CDR3 coding DNA: TGCAGTGCGGCTAGCGACTACGAGCAGTACTTC. The chain couples TRBV20-1 to TRBJ2-7; weak D call: TRBD2 (6 bases). The length of the CDR3 is 11 residues. Germline V gene sequence: CDR1 DFQATT, CDR2 SNEGSKA (reference sequence). V was trimmed by 6 bases and J by 3 bases, leaving 9 bases between them.

Many counts were recorded for this clonotype. In DNA form, the CDR3 reads TGTGCCAGCAGCATGGGACATTTTAGCAATCAGCCCCAGCATTTT. This gives the protein CASSMGHFSNQPQHF. The chain employs TRBV2 and TRBJ1-5; perhaps TRBD1 as D (6 bases). The CDR3 is made up of 15 amino acids. Per germline, CDR1 SNHLY and CDR2 FYNNEI. The V end lost 6 bases, the J end lost 0 bases, and 12 bases lay between the germline ends.

The DNA for the CDR3 is TGTGCCAGCAGCTCCCGGGTAGGAGGCCCTCGGGACACCGGGGAGCTGTTTTTT. Its translation is CASSSRVGGPRDTGELFF. The J gene is TRBJ2-2, the V gene TRBV5-4; perhaps TRBD2 as D (5 bases). The V end was cut by 3 bases, the J end by 3 bases, with 21 bases between. CDR1 is SGHNT, CDR2 YYREEE, per germline (reference sequence). CDR3 length: 18 residues.